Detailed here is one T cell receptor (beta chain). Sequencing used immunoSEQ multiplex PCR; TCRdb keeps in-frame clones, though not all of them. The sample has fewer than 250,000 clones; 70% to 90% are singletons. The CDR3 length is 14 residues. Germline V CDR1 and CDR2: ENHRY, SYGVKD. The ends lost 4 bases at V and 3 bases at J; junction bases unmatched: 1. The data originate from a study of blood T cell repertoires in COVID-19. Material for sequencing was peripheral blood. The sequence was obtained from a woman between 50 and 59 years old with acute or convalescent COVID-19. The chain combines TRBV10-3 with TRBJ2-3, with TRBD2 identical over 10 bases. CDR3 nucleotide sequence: TGTGCCATCAGTGCTAGCGGGAGTACAGATACGCAGTATTTT. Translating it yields CAISASGSTDTQYF.